Given below is one T cell receptor (beta chain) in context. The data were taken from a study of T-cell memory formation after mild COVID-19. Trimming pared 3 bases from V and 5 bases from J, leaving 12 bases between. The germline CDR1 and CDR2 sequences are KGHDR and SFDVKD. The length of the CDR3 is 14 residues. Each CDR3 protein gets one entry after TCRdb re-called the 5' RACE reads with MiXCR. Of some 300,000 distinct CDR3 sequences listed, 20% to 25% are singletons. Specimen: PBMCs or a T cell subset sorted from them (not recorded which). The clonotype was recovered from a man between 18 and 29 years old who had mild COVID-19 (a few samples of this study predate the infection). Cell type and time point are not known. The V gene is TRBV24-1, the J gene TRBJ2-5; D is possibly TRBD1 (6 bases). CDR3 sequence: CATSDTGFGETQYF. CDR3 bases: TGTGCCACCAGTGATACAGGGTTTGGGGAGACCCAGTACTTC.